These 28 T cell receptor beta chains were all obtained from the same sample, sequenced in a study of cytomegalovirus exposure and HLA in healthy donors. The PCR was carried out with 60 Vbeta primers and 13 Jbeta primers. Sequencing was performed with immunoSEQ multiplex PCR; in TCRdb, only in-frame clones are kept and a portion is missing. The data hold approximately 83,000 clones, with 80% observed a single time. Specimen: PBMCs. The receptors stem from a man aged 18-30 years in good health and CMV-seronegative.

This chain links TRBV28 with TRBJ1-3; 8 positions agree with TRBD1. This CDR3 comprises 14 residues. The germline CDR1 and CDR2 sequences are MDHEN and SYDVKM. Trimming cost V 8 bases and J 2 bases; bases outside gene matches: 5. CDR3 DNA sequence: TGTGCCAGCTGGGAACAGGGGGCTGGAAACACCATATATTTT. Its translation is CASWEQGAGNTIYF. The full variable domain, completed using reference TRBV28 and TRBJ1-3, is DVKVTQSSRYLVKRTGEKVFLECVQDMDHENMFWYRQDPGLGLRLIYFSYDVKMKEKGDIPEGYSVSREKKERFSLILESASTNQTSMYLCASWEQGAGNTIYFGEGSWLTVV.

V usage is TRBV10-3 and J usage is TRBJ2-7; the D is unclear. V dropped 8 bases and J dropped 6 bases, with 14 bases sitting between them. The CDR3 extends over 12 amino acids. CDR1 and CDR2 from the germline V gene are ENHRY and SYGVKD. The CDR3 sequence is CAIGGSLLEQYF. The DNA for the CDR3 is TGTGCCATCGGTGGATCCCTACTCGAGCAGTACTTC.

This clone has only a few counts. The V and J genes are TRBV5-1 and TRBJ2-1; D gene uncertain. V dropped 1 base and J dropped 5 bases, with 7 bases sitting between them. CDR3 size: 13 residues. CDR1 is SGHRS and CDR2 is YFSETQ in the germline V gene. In DNA, the CDR3 is TGCGCCAGCAGCTTGAACAGAGACAATGAGCAGTTCTTC. Translation: CASSLNRDNEQFF.

V usage is TRBV18 and J usage is TRBJ1-1; TRBD1 might be the D (6 bases). The V gene's germline CDR1 is KGHSH and CDR2 LQKENI. V lost 2 bases and J 3 bases, leaving 13 bases between the germline ends. This CDR3 spans 15 amino acids. CDR3 residues: CASSPSRTAYTEAFF. The CDR3 DNA reads as TGTGCCAGCTCACCAAGCCGGACAGCTTACACTGAAGCTTTCTTT.

The chain uses TRBV9 and TRBJ2-5; 12 positions match TRBD2. The V gene end was trimmed by 0 bases and the J gene end by 7 bases; junction bases not matched to a gene: 4. Looked up from germline, CDR1 is SGDLS and CDR2 is YYNGEE. The CDR3 runs 15 residues. The CDR3 DNA reads TGTGCCAGCAGCGTAGCTAGCGGGGGGGCCGGGACCCAGTACTTC. Translating gives CASSVASGGAGTQYF.

The chain is built from TRBV6-6 and TRBJ2-7; 9 positions match TRBD1. This CDR3 has 14 amino acids. Germline CDR1 MNHNY, CDR2 SVGAGI (reference sequence). Trimming at V came to 5 bases and at J to 6 bases, leaving 8 bases not matched to a gene. The DNA of the CDR3 is TGTGCCAGCAGTAAGGGACAGGGTGGCGGCGAGCAGTACTTC. Its translation: CASSKGQGGGEQYF.

Remarks on this clone: One junction end disagrees with the germline gene, perhaps due to a read error. The rearrangement uses TRBV5-1 and TRBJ1-2; 8 nucleotides line up with TRBD1. This CDR3 spans 12 amino acids. Germline V lookup: CDR1 SGHRS, CDR2 YFSETQ. CDR3 nucleotides: TGCGCCAGCAGCTGGGACAGGAGGCCGATTCACTTC. It translates to CASSWDRRPIHF.

The V call is TRBV5-5, the J call TRBJ1-4; the D is unclear. This CDR3 region has 16 residues. V gave up 0 bases and J gave up 0 bases, with 9 bases separating them. The germline V gene has CDR1 SGHKS and CDR2 YYEKEE (reference sequence). This CDR3 reads CASSLGEGATNEKLFF. CDR3 DNA: TGTGCCAGCAGCTTGGGGGAGGGTGCAACTAATGAAAAACTGTTTTTT.

This clone has more than one count but fewer than ten. This sequence joins TRBV4-1 and TRBJ1-3; TRBD1 is a possible D gene (5 bases). V lost 8 bases, J lost 1 base, and 6 bases lay in between. The V gene's germline CDR1 is MGHRA and CDR2 YSYEKL. This CDR3 has 12 residues. CDR3 in amino acids: CASAGSGNTIYF. The DNA for the CDR3 is TGCGCCAGCGCAGGGTCTGGAAACACCATATATTTT.

The gene calls are TRBV20-1 and TRBJ1-1; no definite D call. CDR3 size: 11 residues. The germline V gene encodes CDR1 DFQATT and CDR2 SNEGSKA (reference sequence). CDR3 in DNA: TGCAGCTTGCTAAAGAACACTGAAGCTTTCTTT. This gives the protein CSLLKNTEAFF.

V is TRBV5-4 and J is TRBJ2-5, with D perhaps TRBD2 (5 bases). V lost 2 bases and J lost 1, with 12 bases in between. There are 15 residues in the CDR3. In germline, CDR1 is SGHNT, CDR2 YYREEE (reference sequence). CDR3 in amino acids: CASSFRFRGQETQYF. The CDR3 region has the DNA TGTGCCAGCAGCTTTCGTTTTCGGGGCCAAGAGACCCAGTACTTC.

The V gene is TRBV9, the J gene TRBJ1-6; the D is unclear. V was cut by 8 bases and J by 3 bases, with 18 bases left in between. The CDR3 extends over 16 amino acids. Germline CDR1 reads SGDLS; CDR2 reads YYNGEE. The chain's CDR3 is CARLPEGWGYNSPLHF. The CDR3 DNA follows: TGTGCCAGGCTCCCAGAGGGCTGGGGCTATAATTCACCCCTCCACTTT.

The sample holds a few counts of this clone. The chain joins TRBV6-1 to TRBJ2-7; 8 bases match TRBD1. CDR3 length equals 14 residues. V trimming: 5 bases; J trimming: 1 base; junction bases outside the gene matches: 4. Germline V gene data show CDR1 as MNHNS and CDR2 as SASEGT. Here the CDR3 reads CASSTGTGSYEQYF. Written as DNA, the CDR3 is TGTGCCAGCAGTACCGGGACAGGATCCTACGAGCAGTACTTC.

This clone was seen a few times. The gene calls are TRBV5-1 and TRBJ2-3; 9 positions agree with TRBD1. V was clipped by 4 bases and J by 3 bases; unmatched bases: 12. Per the germline V gene, CDR1 is SGHRS and CDR2 is YFSETQ. CDR3 length: 17 residues. This CDR3 reads CASSPGPRQGGTDTQYF. The CDR3 DNA reads TGCGCCAGCAGCCCAGGGCCCCGACAGGGGGGTACAGATACGCAGTATTTT.

The chain is built from TRBV5-5 and TRBJ2-7; 8 bases agree with TRBD1. V lost 0 bases and J lost 7; bases outside the gene matches: 9. Germline V gene sequence: CDR1 SGHKS, CDR2 YYEKEE (reference sequence). This CDR3 comprises 15 residues. The DNA for the CDR3 is TGTGCCAGCAGCTTGGGACAGGGGCTCCTATCGGAGCAGTACTTC. Translated: CASSLGQGLLSEQYF.

The chain uses TRBV6-6 and TRBJ2-7; TRBD1 might be the D (5 bases). The CDR3 extends over 14 amino acids. V lost 5 bases, J lost 9 bases, and 20 bases lay in between. From germline, CDR1 is MNHNY and CDR2 SVGAGI (reference sequence). The CDR3 is CASSPAQGRSGQYF. DNA for the CDR3: TGTGCCAGCAGTCCAGCGCAGGGAAGGTCGGGGCAGTACTTC.

Worth noting for this clone: Other DNA sequences of this sample code for an identical CDR3. V usage is TRBV28 and J usage is TRBJ1-6, with D perhaps TRBD1 (6 bases). There are 12 residues in the CDR3. CDR1 is MDHEN and CDR2 is SYDVKM in the germline V gene. V was trimmed by 8 bases and J by 4 bases, leaving 6 bases between them. The CDR3 coding sequence is TGTGCCAGCGGACAGTATAATTCACCCCTCCACTTT. Encoded protein: CASGQYNSPLHF.

This clone appeared a single time. This chain connects TRBV18 to TRBJ2-1, with 8 bases matching TRBD1. Per germline, CDR1 KGHSH and CDR2 LQKENI. The CDR3 is made up of 15 amino acids. V lost 3 bases and J lost 2; bases outside the gene matches: 3. The CDR3 is CASSPRTGTYNEQFF. CDR3 nucleotide sequence: TGTGCCAGCTCACCTAGGACAGGGACCTACAATGAGCAGTTCTTC. Filled out from reference TRBV18 and TRBJ2-1, the complete variable domain reads NAGVMQNPRHLVRRRGQEARLRCSPMKGHSHVYWYRQLPEEGLKFMVYLQKENIIDESGMPKERFSAEFPKEGPSILRIQQVVRGDSAAYFCASSPRTGTYNEQFFGPGTRLTVL.

J is TRBJ2-7 and V is TRBV5-1; 9 bases align to TRBD2. The CDR3 totals 17 residues. Trimming removed 0 bases from V and 0 bases from J; junction bases left unmatched: 7. From germline, CDR1 is SGHRS and CDR2 YFSETQ. CDR3 protein: CASSLGWGAGGSYEQYF. The CDR3 DNA is TGCGCCAGCAGCTTGGGATGGGGAGCGGGGGGCTCCTACGAGCAGTACTTC.

The chain is built from TRBV12-5 and TRBJ2-5; weak D call: TRBD1 (6 bases). The V end was cut by 8 bases, the J end by 3 bases, with 22 bases between. CDR1 and CDR2 (germline): LGHNT, FRNRAP. CDR3 length: 16 residues. Here the CDR3 DNA reads TGTGCTAGTTCCCCGGCAGGGGCCATCTCTAAAGAGACCCAGTACTTC. Its translation is CASSPAGAISKETQYF.

The chain joins TRBV30 to TRBJ1-4; D is unclear. Germline assignment: CDR1 GTSNPN and CDR2 SVGIG (reference sequence). Trimming removed 3 bases from V and 0 bases from J, with 11 bases in between. CDR3 size: 15 residues. Here the CDR3 reads CAWSSPPTTNEKLFF. The CDR3 region has the DNA TGTGCCTGGAGCTCCCCGCCTACAACTAATGAAAAACTGTTTTTT.

The rearrangement uses TRBV4-2 and TRBJ2-7, with D possibly being TRBD1 (6 bases). V dropped 2 bases and J dropped 6 bases, with 17 bases sitting between them. CDR1 is LGHNA, CDR2 YNFKEQ, per germline. This CDR3 has 15 residues. This chain's CDR3 is CASSQTTGALGEQYF. The CDR3 coding sequence is TGTGCCAGCAGCCAAACGACAGGAGCTCTGGGCGAGCAGTACTTC.

This clone was recorded a few times. This chain joins TRBV6-6 and TRBJ2-7; D ambiguous. V gave up 7 bases and J gave up 0 bases, with 13 bases separating them. Germline CDR1 reads MNHNY; CDR2 reads SVGAGI (reference sequence). This CDR3 region has 14 residues. The CDR3 coding sequence is TGTGCCAGCACTAACCCCTCGGTCTCCTACGAGCAGTACTTC. Protein: CASTNPSVSYEQYF.

This chain links TRBV30 with TRBJ1-2; no clear D. This CDR3 is built from 13 residues. Trimming left V 4 bases short and J 5 bases short, with 14 bases between. Germline values: CDR1 GTSNPN, CDR2 SVGIG (reference sequence). The CDR3 coding sequence is TGTGCCTGGACTCGAACTGAGTTGTATGGCTACACCTTC. Its translation: CAWTRTELYGYTF.

This clone showed up just a few times. The rearrangement links TRBV4-2 to TRBJ1-3; 7 bases line up with TRBD1. The V gene end was trimmed by 1 base and the J gene end by 5 bases; junction bases not matched to a gene: 11. The CDR3 totals 17 residues. The germline CDR1 and CDR2 sequences are LGHNA and YNFKEQ. DNA for the CDR3: TGTGCCAGCAGCCAAGGGGAAAGGACAGGAGGGAGAAACACCATATATTTT. Its protein product is CASSQGERTGGRNTIYF.

The J gene is TRBJ2-1, the V gene TRBV5-1, with TRBD1 matching over 7 bases. The germline V gene has CDR1 SGHRS and CDR2 YFSETQ. V shed 7 bases, J shed 0 bases, and the junction held 7 bases outside the gene matches. The CDR3 is made up of 15 amino acids. CDR3 in DNA: TGCGCCAGCGGCATACAGGGGAGCTCCTACAATGAGCAGTTCTTC. Translation gives CASGIQGSSYNEQFF.

DNA of the CDR3: TGTGCCAGCAGTTACTCAACAGGGGCTAATTCACCCCTCCACTTT. This gives the protein CASSYSTGANSPLHF. The chain carries TRBV6-5 and TRBJ1-6, with 7 bases aligning to TRBD1. This CDR3 comprises 15 residues. J lost 6 bases, V lost 0 bases, and 2 bases had no gene match. The germline CDR1 and CDR2 sequences are MNHEY and SVGAGI.

There are a few counts of this clone. The gene calls are TRBV30 and TRBJ1-2; 7 bases map to TRBD1. In germline, CDR1 is GTSNPN, CDR2 SVGIG (reference sequence). This CDR3 has 13 residues. V lost 2 bases to trimming and J lost 3 bases; unmatched junction nucleotides: 3. CDR3 in amino acids: CAWSLQGHYGYTF. DNA of the CDR3: TGTGCCTGGAGTCTACAGGGGCACTATGGCTACACCTTC.